These T cell receptor beta chains were read from a single sample in a study of blood T cell repertoires in COVID-19. Method: immunoSEQ multiplex PCR; TCRdb's copy keeps in-frame clones and lacks some. The sample consists of around 64,000 clones, less than 90% of them appearing once. Sequenced input: peripheral blood. Receptors were obtained from a man of 80 years or more in a cohort sampled during active COVID-19. Both conserved end residues are part of each CDR3. A D gene is named only where the DNA matches it firmly. Only part of the rows carry a size: once, few, many, or a class if the clone is expanded.

D gene: TRBD1
J gene: TRBJ1-1
clone size: -
V gene: TRBV30
CDR3 DNA: TGTGCCTGGGGACAGGCCCCTTTTCGAGCTTTCTTT
CDR3 protein: CAWGQAPFRAFF

D gene: -
J gene: TRBJ1-1
clone size: -
V gene: TRBV28
CDR3 DNA: TGTGCCAGCAGTTTAGTGGGGGCCCTAGGGGACACTGAAGCTTTCTTT
CDR3 protein: CASSLVGALGDTEAFF

D gene: -
J gene: TRBJ2-7
clone size: -
V gene: TRBV2
CDR3 DNA: TGTGCCAGCAGTGAGCCAGGGACATTTTCCTCCTACGAGCAGTACTTC
CDR3 protein: CASSEPGTFSSYEQYF

D gene: TRBD1
J gene: TRBJ1-2
clone size: once
V gene: TRBV19
CDR3 DNA: TGTGCCAGTAGCCAAGGACAGGAAGCTAACTATGGCTACACCTTC
CDR3 protein: CASSQGQEANYGYTF

D gene: TRBD2
J gene: TRBJ2-3
clone size: -
V gene: TRBV5-1
CDR3 DNA: TGCGCCAGCAGCTGGGGGACTAGCGGGGACTTCACAGATACGCAGTATTTT
CDR3 protein: CASSWGTSGDFTDTQYF

D gene: TRBD1
J gene: TRBJ1-1
clone size: -
V gene: TRBV25-1
CDR3 DNA: TGTGCCAGAAGACAGGGGACCCGGAACACTGAAGCTTTCTTT
CDR3 protein: CARRQGTRNTEAFF

D gene: -
J gene: TRBJ1-1
clone size: few
V gene: TRBV6-6
CDR3 DNA: TGTGCCAGCAGTTACCAATTATTGGCCACTGAAGCTTTCTTT
CDR3 protein: CASSYQLLATEAFF

D gene: TRBD1
J gene: TRBJ1-2
clone size: -
V gene: TRBV2
CDR3 DNA: TGTGCCAGCAGAACAGGGGCCGACTATGGCTACACCTTC
CDR3 protein: CASRTGADYGYTF

D gene: TRBD1
J gene: TRBJ1-2
clone size: -
V gene: TRBV6-5
CDR3 DNA: TGTGCCAGCAGTACCGGGACAGGGGCCGGCTACACCTTC
CDR3 protein: CASSTGTGAGYTF

D gene: -
J gene: TRBJ2-1
clone size: -
V gene: TRBV3-1/TRBV3-2
CDR3 DNA: TGTGCCAGCAGCCAAGATCGTAGGAGGAGTTCGGTGAATGAGCAGTTCTTC
CDR3 protein: CASSQDRRRSSVNEQFF